These T cell receptor beta chains were read from a single sample in a study of shared clonotypes between healthy human individuals. Assay used: immunoSEQ multiplex PCR; TCRdb lists only in-frame clones, some missing. The profile shows more than 2 million clones, 85% to 95% of them singletons. What was sequenced was naive CD4+ T cells sorted from blood. All receptors come from a man younger than 35 in good health. The CDR3 runs from the conserved cysteine through the conserved F or W. The D gene is left open where the match is weak. A clone size is listed for some rows: how often the clone was seen (once, few, many), or a class if it is expanded.

clone_size | d_call | j_call | v_call | cdr3_aa | cdr3_nt
- | TRBD2 | TRBJ2-5 | TRBV7-9 | CASSLIYAGTSGWETQYF | TGTGCCAGCAGCTTAATCTATGCCGGGACTAGCGGCTGGGAGACCCAGTACTTC
once | - | TRBJ2-7 | TRBV6-5 | CASSYSGRPSYEQYF | TGTGCCAGCAGTTACTCGGGACGGCCCTCCTACGAGCAGTACTTC
- | - | TRBJ1-4 | TRBV5-1 | CASSLPGSNEKLFF | TGCGCCAGCAGCTTGCCGGGGTCTAATGAAAAACTGTTTTTT
- | TRBD2 | TRBJ2-5 | TRBV5-1 | CASSGGDQETQYF | TGCGCCAGCAGCGGGGGGGACCAAGAGACCCAGTACTTC
- | - | TRBJ1-6 | TRBV6-5 | CASSYLGGSPLHF | TGTGCCAGCAGTTACCTCGGTGGTTCACCCCTCCACTTT
- | TRBD2 | TRBJ2-3 | TRBV27 | CASSLSGASGLGTQYF | TGTGCCAGCAGTTTATCCGGGGCTAGCGGATTGGGTACGCAGTATTTT
- | - | TRBJ2-5 | TRBV5-1 | CASSLAGGQETQYF | TGCGCCAGCAGCTTGGCTGGTGGCCAAGAGACCCAGTACTTC
- | TRBD2 | TRBJ2-1 | TRBV9 | CASSVSSGRGNEQFF | TGTGCCAGCAGCGTATCCAGCGGGAGGGGCAATGAGCAGTTCTTC
- | TRBD2 | TRBJ2-2 | TRBV7-2 | CASSLRTSGSWNTGELFF | TGTGCCAGCAGCTTACGGACTAGCGGGAGTTGGAACACCGGGGAGCTGTTTTTT
once | - | TRBJ1-2 | TRBV11-2 | CASSPQGDGGYTF | TGTGCCAGCAGCCCCCAGGGTGACGGAGGCTACACCTTC
- | - | TRBJ1-1 | TRBV25-1 | CASSDPGATTEAFF | TGTGCCAGCAGTGATCCGGGGGCGACCACTGAAGCTTTCTTT
- | - | TRBJ2-5 | TRBV5-4 | CASSSQWQPETQYF | TGTGCCAGCAGCAGCCAGTGGCAGCCAGAGACCCAGTACTTC
- | - | TRBJ1-1 | TRBV30 | CAWSVGIDSTEAFF | TGTGCCTGGAGTGTAGGAATCGACTCTACTGAAGCTTTCTTT
- | - | TRBJ1-4 | TRBV19 | CASSMNRFNEKLFF | TGTGCCAGTAGTATGAACAGATTTAATGAAAAACTGTTTTTT
- | - | TRBJ2-5 | TRBV30 | CASALSGMRQETQYF | TGTGCCTCGGCATTGTCGGGGATGCGGCAAGAGACCCAGTACTTC
- | - | TRBJ1-5 | TRBV19 | CASSATGVFNQPQHF | TGTGCCAGTTCCGCCACAGGCGTCTTCAATCAGCCCCAGCATTTT
- | - | TRBJ1-5 | TRBV11-2 | CASSFDFNQPQHF | TGTGCCAGCAGCTTTGACTTCAATCAGCCCCAGCATTTT
once | - | TRBJ1-5 | TRBV25-1 | CASSEAGNNQPQHF | TGTGCCAGCAGTGAAGCCGGGAACAATCAGCCCCAGCATTTT
- | - | TRBJ1-1 | TRBV5-1 | CASSFMDGTEAFF | TGCGCCAGCAGCTTCATGGACGGGACTGAAGCTTTCTTT
- | - | TRBJ2-7 | TRBV5-6 | CASRSRTDRSEQYF | TGTGCCAGCCGATCCCGGACAGATCGCTCCGAGCAGTACTTC
- | TRBD2 | TRBJ2-7 | TRBV5-6 | CASSGGTSGSREQYF | TGTGCCAGCAGCGGGGGGACTAGCGGGAGTCGGGAGCAGTACTTC
- | - | TRBJ2-2 | TRBV5-4 | CASSVSNTGELFF | TGTGCCAGCAGCGTCTCGAACACCGGGGAGCTGTTTTTT
- | TRBD1 | TRBJ1-5 | TRBV6-1 | CASSERYRGPQPQHF | TGTGCCAGCAGTGAAAGGTACAGGGGGCCTCAGCCCCAGCATTTT
- | - | TRBJ1-5 | TRBV6-6 | CASSYSSVLNQPQHF | TGTGCCAGCAGTTACTCGAGTGTTTTGAATCAGCCCCAGCATTTT
- | - | TRBJ2-2 | TRBV5-6 | CASSLLTATNTGELFF | TGTGCCAGCAGCTTGCTCACGGCCACGAACACCGGGGAGCTGTTTTTT
- | TRBD1 | TRBJ1-2 | TRBV6-5 | CASSSDPTGNYGYTF | TGTGCCAGCAGTTCGGACCCGACAGGGAACTATGGCTACACCTTC
- | TRBD2 | TRBJ2-7 | TRBV2 | CASSETSSGLYEQYF | TGTGCCAGCAGTGAAACATCTAGCGGCCTCTACGAGCAGTACTTC
- | - | TRBJ1-2 | TRBV20-1 | CSAPTRPGYTF | TGCAGTGCTCCAACCCGCCCGGGCTACACCTTC
- | - | TRBJ2-7 | TRBV29-1 | CSVGAGTGEQYF | TGCAGCGTTGGGGCAGGGACGGGCGAGCAGTACTTC
- | - | TRBJ2-1 | TRBV6-1 | CASSQGTPRGNEQFF | TGTGCCAGCAGTCAAGGGACGCCGAGAGGCAATGAGCAGTTCTTC
- | - | TRBJ1-3 | TRBV5-8 | CASSLDRPGTGNTIYF | TGTGCCAGCAGCTTAGACAGGCCTGGCACTGGAAACACCATATATTTT
- | - | TRBJ1-2 | TRBV4-1 | CASSHRRGASDYGYTF | TGCGCCAGCAGCCATCGGAGGGGGGCCTCGGACTATGGCTACACCTTC
once | - | TRBJ2-1 | TRBV11-2 | CASSLEPGSYNEQFF | TGTGCCAGCAGCTTAGAACCGGGCTCCTACAATGAGCAGTTCTTC
- | - | TRBJ2-7 | TRBV6-6 | CASSPPQEIYHEQYF | TGTGCCAGCAGTCCACCGCAGGAAATTTACCACGAGCAGTACTTC
- | TRBD1 | TRBJ1-1 | TRBV5-1 | CASSHQDRGTEAFF | TGCGCCAGCAGCCACCAAGACAGGGGTACTGAAGCTTTCTTT
- | - | TRBJ1-6 | TRBV2 | CASSRDIGSYNSPLHF | TGTGCCAGCAGTCGGGACATCGGCTCCTATAATTCACCCCTCCACTTT
- | - | TRBJ1-1 | TRBV7-2 | CASTTQRVPNTEAFF | TGTGCCAGCACCACCCAGAGGGTTCCGAACACTGAAGCTTTCTTT
- | - | TRBJ1-5 | TRBV27 | CASNSAQPQHF | TGTGCCAGCAATAGTGCCCAGCCCCAGCATTTT
- | - | TRBJ2-2 | TRBV7-2 | CASSWRGPNTGELFF | TGTGCCAGCAGCTGGCGCGGCCCTAACACCGGGGAGCTGTTTTTT
- | - | TRBJ1-5 | TRBV4-1 | CASSQDQQGSNQPQHF | TGCGCCAGCAGCCAAGATCAACAGGGAAGCAATCAGCCCCAGCATTTT
- | - | TRBJ2-1 | TRBV7-2 | CASSEDKTYNEQFF | TGTGCCAGCAGCGAGGACAAGACCTACAATGAGCAGTTCTTC
- | - | TRBJ1-3 | TRBV6-1 | CASSEVGGGNTIYF | TGTGCCAGCAGTGAAGTGGGAGGAGGAAACACCATATATTTT
- | - | TRBJ1-3 | TRBV5-6 | CASSRDPKGNTIYF | TGTGCCAGCAGCCGGGACCCAAAGGGAAACACCATATATTTT
- | TRBD1 | TRBJ2-1 | TRBV28 | CASRQKSWTGIENEQFF | TGTGCCAGCAGACAAAAATCCTGGACAGGGATCGAGAATGAGCAGTTCTTC
- | - | TRBJ2-2 | TRBV11-2 | CASSQQSTGELFF | TGTGCCAGCAGCCAGCAGAGCACCGGGGAGCTGTTTTTT
once | - | TRBJ1-2 | TRBV11-2 | CASSVTTAYYGYTF | TGTGCCAGCAGCGTCACGACAGCCTACTATGGCTACACCTTC
- | TRBD2 | TRBJ2-1 | TRBV13 | CASGNLAGSKDEQFF | TGTGCCAGCGGGAATTTAGCGGGTTCTAAAGATGAGCAGTTCTTC
- | - | TRBJ2-5 | TRBV5-1 | CASSLDRLSLGTQYF | TGCGCCAGCAGCTTGGACCGATTGAGTCTGGGGACCCAGTACTTC
- | - | TRBJ2-4 | TRBV6-6 | CASSPGKNIQYF | TGTGCTAGTAGCCCAGGAAAAAACATTCAGTACTTC
- | - | TRBJ2-5 | TRBV18 | CASHMGQQETQYF | TGTGCCAGCCACATGGGGCAGCAAGAGACCCAGTACTTC
- | TRBD1 | TRBJ1-5 | TRBV23-1 | CASSHSYPQGNFSNQPQHF | TGCGCCAGCAGTCATTCCTACCCACAGGGGAACTTTAGCAATCAGCCCCAGCATTTT
- | - | TRBJ1-1 | TRBV7-3 | CASSSGTGRYTEAFF | TGTGCCAGCAGCTCTGGGACGGGACGGTACACTGAAGCTTTCTTT
- | - | TRBJ2-5 | TRBV30 | CARSSNSQETQYF | TGTGCCCGGTCCTCCAACAGCCAAGAGACCCAGTACTTC
- | - | TRBJ2-7 | TRBV5-4 | CASSLQGVSYEQYF | TGTGCCAGCAGCTTACAGGGTGTCTCCTACGAGCAGTACTTC
once | - | TRBJ1-2 | TRBV6-1 | CASSEARTAPGYGYTF | TGTGCCAGCAGTGAAGCCCGGACAGCCCCAGGCTATGGCTACACCTTC
- | - | TRBJ2-3 | TRBV19 | CASSTTGHAGNTDTQYF | TGTGCCAGTAGTACCACGGGTCACGCGGGTAACACAGATACGCAGTATTTT
- | - | TRBJ2-2 | TRBV6-6 | CASSNRQTDTGELFF | TGTGCCAGCAGTAACCGCCAGACGGACACCGGGGAGCTGTTTTTT
- | - | TRBJ2-1 | TRBV5-4 | CASSLPGYGNEQFF | TGTGCCAGCAGCCTCCCGGGCTACGGCAATGAGCAGTTCTTC